This TCR beta chain was obtained from a study of Ad26.COV2.S vaccination and SARS-CoV-2 variants. Across the whole study: Participants got Ad26.COV2.S intramuscularly, once or twice 56 days apart. Study findings and constraints: Overall T cell responses may have been underestimated by the analyses of TCR breadth and depth.

The CDR3 has 15 amino acids. CDR1 KGHSH and CDR2 LQKENI come from the germline V gene. V lost 3 bases and J 5 bases, leaving 14 bases between the germline ends. Treatment specified: 19 received Ad26.COV2.S at low or high dose, single or two shots; 5 received placebo; per-sample allocation not given. Sampling took place 63 days after the first vaccine or placebo injection. An Ad26 vector expressing Wuhan-strain SARS-CoV-2 spike constituted the vaccine. Generated by immunoSEQ multiplex PCR, the TCRdb table keeps only in-frame clones and is missing some. The table has hundreds of thousands of clones, approximately 92% seen once. For this clone: Its antigen is unidentified.

The sequence was obtained from a person between 18 and 65 years old who received the Ad26.COV2.S COVID-19 vaccine or a placebo. The J gene is TRBJ1-3, the V gene TRBV18; D is ambiguous. The specimen comprised peripheral blood, sampled in a trial of Ad26.COV2.S vaccine versus placebo. CDR3 DNA: TGTGCCAGCTCACCTTGGTCCTCGCCCCGAAACACCATATATTTT. The encoded protein is CASSPWSSPRNTIYF.